This T cell receptor (beta chain) is from a study of blood T cell repertoires in COVID-19. Trimming stripped 7 bases from V and 5 bases from J, with 7 bases between. Germline assignment: CDR1 MNHEY and CDR2 SMNVEV (reference sequence). The CDR3 has 11 amino acids. Sequenced by immunoSEQ multiplex PCR; TCRdb stores in-frame clones only, minus some. The table records 130,000 to 150,000 clones, about four fifths of them present only once. The chain carries TRBV27 and TRBJ2-3; D is possibly TRBD2 (5 bases). Sequenced material: peripheral blood. The receptor's source is a human donor in a cohort sampled during active COVID-19. This chain's CDR3 is CASTREDTQYF. The CDR3 DNA is TGTGCCAGCACCCGGGAAGATACGCAGTATTTT.